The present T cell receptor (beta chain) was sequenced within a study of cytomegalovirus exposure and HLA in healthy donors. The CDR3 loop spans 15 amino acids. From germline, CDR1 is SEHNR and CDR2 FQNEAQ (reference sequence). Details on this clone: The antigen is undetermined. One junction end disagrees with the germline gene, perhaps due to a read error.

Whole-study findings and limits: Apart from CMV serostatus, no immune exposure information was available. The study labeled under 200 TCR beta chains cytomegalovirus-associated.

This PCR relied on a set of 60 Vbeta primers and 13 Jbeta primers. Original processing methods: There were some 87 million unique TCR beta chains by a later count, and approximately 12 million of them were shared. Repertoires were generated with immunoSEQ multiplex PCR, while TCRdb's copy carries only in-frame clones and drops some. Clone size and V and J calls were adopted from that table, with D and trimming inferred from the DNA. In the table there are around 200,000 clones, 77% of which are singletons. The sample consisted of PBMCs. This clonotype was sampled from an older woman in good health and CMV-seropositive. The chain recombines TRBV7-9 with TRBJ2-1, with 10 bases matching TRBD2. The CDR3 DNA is TGTGCCAGCAGCATAGCGGGAGGAGTCTACAATGAGCAGTTCTTC. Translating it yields CASSIAGGVYNEQFF. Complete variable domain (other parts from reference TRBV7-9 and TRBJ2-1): DTGVSQNPRHKITKRGQNVTFRCDPISEHNRLYWYRQTLGQGPEFLTYFQNEAQLEKSRLLSDRFSAERPKGSFSTLEIQRTEQGDSAMYLCASSIAGGVYNEQFFGPGTRLTVL.